Sequencing of this T cell receptor beta chain was carried out in a study of Ad26.COV2.S vaccination and SARS-CoV-2 variants. About the study: This donor came from the COV1001 trial of Ad26.COV2.S. Once or twice, 56 days apart, Ad26.COV2.S was delivered intramuscularly. Regarding the study as a whole: Whether participants received vaccine or placebo, their non-spike TCR breadth was similar. Substantial response breadth was reportedly seen for spike-specific CD8+ and CD4+ T cells after vaccination.

Treatment: over 15 received Ad26.COV2.S at low or high dose, single or two shots; several received placebo; per-sample allocation not given. The samples date from day 63 after the first vaccine or placebo injection. Only in-frame clones appear in the TCRdb table, and some are missing; sequencing was by immunoSEQ multiplex PCR. The sample comprises hundreds of thousands of clones, approximately 86% of which are singletons, and around 11% rests with the top ten. Notes on this clone: As yet, its antigen is unknown.

The CDR3 loop spans 14 amino acids. Germline CDR1 WSHSY, CDR2 SAAADI. V shed 1 base and J shed 5 bases, with 11 bases lying between them. The source is a person aged 18-60 years who received the Ad26.COV2.S COVID-19 vaccine or a placebo. The source material was peripheral blood, sampled in a trial of Ad26.COV2.S vaccine versus placebo. V usage is TRBV10-2 and J usage is TRBJ1-1; D is unresolved. Written as DNA, the CDR3 is TGCGCCAGCAGTGAGTTCCGGGGATGGACTGAAGCTTTCTTT. Protein product: CASSEFRGWTEAFF.